Described below is a single TCR beta chain sequence and its context. This sample is drawn from a study of blood T cells in healthy people across ages. In the study overall: T cells yielded about one barcoded beta molecule per two cells through template switching.

V gave up 1 base and J gave up 0 bases; unmatched junction bases: 8. This CDR3 has 18 amino acids. From germline, CDR1 is SQVTM and CDR2 ANQGSEA. Primed by a sample-barcoded 5' primer and a J-beta primer mix, a second PCR proceeded for about 6 to 11 cycles. Each cDNA was tagged by a template-switch adaptor containing 12 random nucleotides. TCRdb independently ran MiXCR on the 5' RACE reads; one entry per CDR3 protein. The table lists about 750,000 distinct CDR3 sequences, about 55% of them singletons, with approximately 40% in the top ten. The chain couples TRBV29-1 to TRBJ2-1, with 11 nucleotides matching TRBD2. Sequencing used blood. This TCR derives from an elderly man in good health. This CDR3 reads CSVEGSGRAPGSYNEQFF. The DNA for the CDR3 is TGCAGCGTTGAAGGTAGCGGGAGGGCTCCGGGCTCCTACAATGAGCAGTTCTTC.